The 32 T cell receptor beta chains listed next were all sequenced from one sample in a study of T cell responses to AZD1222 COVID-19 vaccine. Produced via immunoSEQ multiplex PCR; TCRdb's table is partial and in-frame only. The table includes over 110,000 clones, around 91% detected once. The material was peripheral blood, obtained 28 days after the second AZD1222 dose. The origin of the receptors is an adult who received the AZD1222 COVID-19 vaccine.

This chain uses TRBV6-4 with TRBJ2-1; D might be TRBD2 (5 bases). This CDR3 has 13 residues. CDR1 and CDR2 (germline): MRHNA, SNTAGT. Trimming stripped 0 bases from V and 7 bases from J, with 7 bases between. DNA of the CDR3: TGTGCCAGCAGTGACTCTGGGGAGAATGAGCAGTTCTTC. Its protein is CASSDSGENEQFF.

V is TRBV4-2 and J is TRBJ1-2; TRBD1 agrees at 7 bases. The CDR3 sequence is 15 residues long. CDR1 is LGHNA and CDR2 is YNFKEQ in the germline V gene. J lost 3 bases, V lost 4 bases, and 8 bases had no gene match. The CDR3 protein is CASSPGGKDYYGYTF. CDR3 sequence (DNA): TGTGCCAGCAGCCCAGGGGGGAAGGATTACTATGGCTACACCTTC.

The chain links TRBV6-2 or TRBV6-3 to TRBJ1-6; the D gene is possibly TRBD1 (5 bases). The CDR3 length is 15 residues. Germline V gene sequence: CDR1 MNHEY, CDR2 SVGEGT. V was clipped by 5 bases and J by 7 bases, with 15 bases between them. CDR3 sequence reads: CASSHPGPGNSPLHF. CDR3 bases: TGTGCCAGCAGTCATCCGGGGCCGGGGAATTCACCCCTCCACTTT.

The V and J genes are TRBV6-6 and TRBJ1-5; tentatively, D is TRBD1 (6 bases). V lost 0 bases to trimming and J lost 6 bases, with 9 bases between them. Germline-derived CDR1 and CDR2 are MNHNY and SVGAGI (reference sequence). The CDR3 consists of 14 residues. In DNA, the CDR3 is TGTGCCAGCAGTTACTCAGGGGGTAGTCAGCCCCAGCATTTT. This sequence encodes CASSYSGGSQPQHF.

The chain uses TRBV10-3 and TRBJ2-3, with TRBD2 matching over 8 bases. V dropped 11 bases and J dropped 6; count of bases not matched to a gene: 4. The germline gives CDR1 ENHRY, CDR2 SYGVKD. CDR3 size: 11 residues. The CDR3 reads CAPRGGDTQYF. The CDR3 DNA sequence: TGTGCCCCTCGGGGGGGGGATACGCAGTATTTT.

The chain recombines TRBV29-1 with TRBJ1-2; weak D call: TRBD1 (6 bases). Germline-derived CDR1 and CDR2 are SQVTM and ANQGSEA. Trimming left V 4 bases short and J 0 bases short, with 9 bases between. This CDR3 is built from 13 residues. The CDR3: CSVGDTTNYGYTF. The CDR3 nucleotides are TGCAGCGTTGGGGACACAACTAACTATGGCTACACCTTC.

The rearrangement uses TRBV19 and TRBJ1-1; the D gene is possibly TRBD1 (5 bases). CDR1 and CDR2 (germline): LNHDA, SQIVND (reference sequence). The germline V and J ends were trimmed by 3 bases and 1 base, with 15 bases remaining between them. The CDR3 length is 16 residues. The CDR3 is CASSIPAAGPNTEAFF. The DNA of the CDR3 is TGTGCCAGTAGTATCCCCGCAGCGGGACCGAACACTGAAGCTTTCTTT.

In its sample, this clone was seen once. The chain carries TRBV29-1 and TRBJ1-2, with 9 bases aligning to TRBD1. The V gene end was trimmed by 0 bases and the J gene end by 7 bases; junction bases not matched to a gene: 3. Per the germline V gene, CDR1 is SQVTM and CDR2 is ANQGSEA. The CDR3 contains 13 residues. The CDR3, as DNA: TGCAGCGTTGAAGAGGGACAGGGAGGTGGCTACACCTTC. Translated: CSVEEGQGGGYTF.

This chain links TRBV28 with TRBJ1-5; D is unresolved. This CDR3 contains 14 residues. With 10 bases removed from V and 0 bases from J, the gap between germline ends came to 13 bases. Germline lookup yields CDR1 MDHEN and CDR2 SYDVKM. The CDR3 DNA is TGTGCCACCCAAGTTGGAAATAGCAATCAGCCCCAGCATTTT. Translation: CATQVGNSNQPQHF. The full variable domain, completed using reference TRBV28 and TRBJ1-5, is DVKVTQSSRYLVKRTGEKVFLECVQDMDHENMFWYRQDPGLGLRLIYFSYDVKMKEKGDIPEGYSVSREKKERFSLILESASTNQTSMYLCATQVGNSNQPQHFGDGTRLSIL.

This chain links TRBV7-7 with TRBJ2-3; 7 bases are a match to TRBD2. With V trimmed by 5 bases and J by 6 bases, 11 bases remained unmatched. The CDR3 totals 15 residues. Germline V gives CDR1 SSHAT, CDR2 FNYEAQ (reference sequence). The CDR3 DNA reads TGTGCCAGCAGCCCGGGTCGCGGGGGTGGGGATACGCAGTATTTT. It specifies CASSPGRGGGDTQYF.

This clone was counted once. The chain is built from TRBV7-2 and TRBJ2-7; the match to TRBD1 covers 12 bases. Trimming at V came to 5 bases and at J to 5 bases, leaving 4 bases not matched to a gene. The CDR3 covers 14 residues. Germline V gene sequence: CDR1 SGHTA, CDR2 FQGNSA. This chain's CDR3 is CASSGDRGRDEQYF. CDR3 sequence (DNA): TGTGCCAGCAGCGGGGACAGGGGGCGCGACGAGCAGTACTTC. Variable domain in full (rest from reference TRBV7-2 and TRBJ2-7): GAGVSQSPSNKVTEKGKDVELRCDPISGHTALYWYRQSLGQGLEFLIYFQGNSAPDKSGLPSDRFSAERTGGSVSTLTIQRTQQEDSAVYLCASSGDRGRDEQYFGPGTRLTVT.

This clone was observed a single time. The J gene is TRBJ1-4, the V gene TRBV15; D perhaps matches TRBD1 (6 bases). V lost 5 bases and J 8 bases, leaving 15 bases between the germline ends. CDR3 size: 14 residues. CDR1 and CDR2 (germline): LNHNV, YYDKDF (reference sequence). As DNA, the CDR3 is TGTGCCACCAGCCCCCTCTCCAGGGGAGAAAAACTGTTTTTT. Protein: CATSPLSRGEKLFF.

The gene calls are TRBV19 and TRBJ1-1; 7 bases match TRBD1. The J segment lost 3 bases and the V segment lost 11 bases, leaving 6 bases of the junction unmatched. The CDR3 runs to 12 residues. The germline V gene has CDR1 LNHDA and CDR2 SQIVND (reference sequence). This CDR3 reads CAARTGHTEAFF. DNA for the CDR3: TGTGCCGCCCGGACAGGCCACACTGAAGCTTTCTTT.

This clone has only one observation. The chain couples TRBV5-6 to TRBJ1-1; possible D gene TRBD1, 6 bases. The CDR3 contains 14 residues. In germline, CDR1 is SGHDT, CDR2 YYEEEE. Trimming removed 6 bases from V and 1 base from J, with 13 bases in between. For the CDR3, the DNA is TGTGCCAGCACCACCGGGGGCAGGAACACTGAAGCTTTCTTT. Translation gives CASTTGGRNTEAFF.

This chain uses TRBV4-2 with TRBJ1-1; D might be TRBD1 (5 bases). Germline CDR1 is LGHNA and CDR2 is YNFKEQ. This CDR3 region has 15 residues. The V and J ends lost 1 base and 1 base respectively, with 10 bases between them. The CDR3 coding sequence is TGTGCCAGCAGCCAAGTTGAGGGGAAGAACACTGAAGCTTTCTTT. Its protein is CASSQVEGKNTEAFF.

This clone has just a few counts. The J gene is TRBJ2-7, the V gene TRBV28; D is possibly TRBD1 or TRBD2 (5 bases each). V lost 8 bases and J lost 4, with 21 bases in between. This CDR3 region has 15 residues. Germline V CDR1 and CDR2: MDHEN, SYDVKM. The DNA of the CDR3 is TGTGCCAGCGGGGGTCTGGCGACGGGCCTTTACGAGCAGTACGTC. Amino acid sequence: CASGGLATGLYEQYV.

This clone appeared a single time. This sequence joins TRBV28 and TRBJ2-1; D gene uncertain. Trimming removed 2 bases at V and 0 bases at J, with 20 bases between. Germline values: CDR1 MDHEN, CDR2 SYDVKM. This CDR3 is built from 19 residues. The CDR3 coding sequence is TGTGCCAGCAGTTTAAATGTTTTAGGGCATCTGAGCTCCTACAATGAGCAGTTCTTC. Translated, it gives CASSLNVLGHLSSYNEQFF.

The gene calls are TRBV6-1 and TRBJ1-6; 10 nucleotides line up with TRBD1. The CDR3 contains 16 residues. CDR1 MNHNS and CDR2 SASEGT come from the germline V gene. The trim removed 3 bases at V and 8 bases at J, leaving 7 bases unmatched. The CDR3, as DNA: TGTGCCAGCAGTGATAACTCCGGGACAGGGGATTCACCCCTCCACTTT. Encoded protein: CASSDNSGTGDSPLHF.

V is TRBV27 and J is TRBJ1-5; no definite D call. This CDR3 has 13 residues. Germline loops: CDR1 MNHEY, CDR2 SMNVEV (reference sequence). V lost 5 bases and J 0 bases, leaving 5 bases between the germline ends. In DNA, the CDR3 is TGTGCCAGCAGTAATAATAGCAATCAGCCCCAGCATTTT. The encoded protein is CASSNNSNQPQHF.

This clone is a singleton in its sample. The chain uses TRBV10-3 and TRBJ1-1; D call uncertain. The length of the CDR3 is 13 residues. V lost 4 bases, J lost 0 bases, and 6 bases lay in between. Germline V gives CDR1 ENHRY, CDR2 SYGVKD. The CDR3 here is CAISALLNTEAFF. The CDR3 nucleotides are TGTGCCATCAGTGCCTTGTTGAACACTGAAGCTTTCTTT.

CDR3 in amino acids: CASSPNRNAAEKLFF. The CDR3 DNA is TGTGCCAGCAGTCCCAACAGGAACGCTGCGGAAAAACTGTTTTTT. The rearrangement joins TRBV28 to TRBJ1-4, with a tentative D call TRBD1 (5 bases). Looked up from germline, CDR1 is MDHEN and CDR2 is SYDVKM. CDR3 length: 15 residues. V was trimmed by 5 bases and J by 8 bases, leaving 18 bases between them. Combining the CDR3 with reference TRBV28 and TRBJ1-4 gives the whole variable domain DVKVTQSSRYLVKRTGEKVFLECVQDMDHENMFWYRQDPGLGLRLIYFSYDVKMKEKGDIPEGYSVSREKKERFSLILESASTNQTSMYLCASSPNRNAAEKLFFGSGTQLSVL.

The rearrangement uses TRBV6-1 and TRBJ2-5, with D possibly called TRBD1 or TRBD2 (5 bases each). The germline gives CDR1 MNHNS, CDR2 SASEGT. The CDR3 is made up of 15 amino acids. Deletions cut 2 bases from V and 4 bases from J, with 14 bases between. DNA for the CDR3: TGTGCCAGCAGTGAATTGAGGGGACCCGGAGAGACCCAGTACTTC. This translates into CASSELRGPGETQYF.

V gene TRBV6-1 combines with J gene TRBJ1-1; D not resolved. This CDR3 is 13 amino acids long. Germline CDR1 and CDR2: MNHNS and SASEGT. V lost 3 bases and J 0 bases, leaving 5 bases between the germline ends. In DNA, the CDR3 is TGTGCCAGCAGTGATAATATGAACACTGAAGCTTTCTTT. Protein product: CASSDNMNTEAFF.

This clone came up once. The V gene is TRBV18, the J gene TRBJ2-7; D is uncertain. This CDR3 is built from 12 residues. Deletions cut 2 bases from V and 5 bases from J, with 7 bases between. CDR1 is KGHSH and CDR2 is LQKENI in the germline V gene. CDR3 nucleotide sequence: TGTGCCAGCTCACCAATTCAGGACGAGCAGTACTTC. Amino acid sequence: CASSPIQDEQYF.

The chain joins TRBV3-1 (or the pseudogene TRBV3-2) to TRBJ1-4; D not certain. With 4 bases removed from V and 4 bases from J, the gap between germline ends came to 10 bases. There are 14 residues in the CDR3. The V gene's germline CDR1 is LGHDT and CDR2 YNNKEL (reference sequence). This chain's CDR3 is CASSPGGLNEKLFF. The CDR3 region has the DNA TGTGCCAGCAGCCCCGGCGGTCTTAATGAAAAACTGTTTTTT.

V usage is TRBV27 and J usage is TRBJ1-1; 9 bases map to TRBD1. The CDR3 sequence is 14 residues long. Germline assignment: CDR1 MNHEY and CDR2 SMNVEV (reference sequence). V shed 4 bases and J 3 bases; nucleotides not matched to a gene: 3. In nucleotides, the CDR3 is TGTGCCAGCAGTTCCCGACAGGGGGACACTGAAGCTTTCTTT. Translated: CASSSRQGDTEAFF.

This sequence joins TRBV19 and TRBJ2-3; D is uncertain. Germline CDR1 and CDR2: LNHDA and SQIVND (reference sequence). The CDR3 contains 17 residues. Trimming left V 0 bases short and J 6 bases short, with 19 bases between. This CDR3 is CASSIDLASKDADTQYF. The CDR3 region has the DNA TGTGCCAGTAGTATAGATTTGGCCTCCAAGGACGCCGATACGCAGTATTTT.

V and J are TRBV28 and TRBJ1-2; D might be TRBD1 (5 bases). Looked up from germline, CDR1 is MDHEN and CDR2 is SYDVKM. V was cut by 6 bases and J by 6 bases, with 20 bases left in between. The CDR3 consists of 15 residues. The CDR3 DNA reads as TGTGCCAGCAGACAGGAGGGGTACCTTACCGATGGCTACACCTTC. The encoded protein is CASRQEGYLTDGYTF.

The DNA for the CDR3 is TGTGCCTGGAGCGCCTGGGCCAGGGGGGAGGGCTACACCTTC. Translated: CAWSAWARGEGYTF. This rearrangement joins TRBV30 to TRBJ1-2; 7 bases match TRBD1. V shed 3 bases and J 8 bases; nucleotides not matched to a gene: 12. CDR1 GTSNPN and CDR2 SVGIG come from the germline V gene (reference sequence). This CDR3 comprises 14 residues.

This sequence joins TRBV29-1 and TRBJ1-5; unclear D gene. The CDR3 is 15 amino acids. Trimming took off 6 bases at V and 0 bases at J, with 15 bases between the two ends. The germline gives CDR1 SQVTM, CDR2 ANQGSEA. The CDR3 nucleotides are TGCAGCGTGGCCCTGGACGGATATAGCAATCAGCCCCAGCATTTT. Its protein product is CSVALDGYSNQPQHF.

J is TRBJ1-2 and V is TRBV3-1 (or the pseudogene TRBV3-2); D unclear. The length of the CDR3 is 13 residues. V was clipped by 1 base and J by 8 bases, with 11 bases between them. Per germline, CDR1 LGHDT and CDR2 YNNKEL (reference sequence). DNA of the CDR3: TGTGCCAGCAGCCAAGGGATCCTAACCGGCTACACCTTC. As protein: CASSQGILTGYTF.

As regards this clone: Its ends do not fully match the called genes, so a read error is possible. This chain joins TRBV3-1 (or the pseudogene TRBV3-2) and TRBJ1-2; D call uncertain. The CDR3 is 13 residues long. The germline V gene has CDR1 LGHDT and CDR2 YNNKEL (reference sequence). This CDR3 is CASSNHLAARMSF. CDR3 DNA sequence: TGTGCCAGCAGCAACCACCTGGCAGCCCGTATGTCCTTC.